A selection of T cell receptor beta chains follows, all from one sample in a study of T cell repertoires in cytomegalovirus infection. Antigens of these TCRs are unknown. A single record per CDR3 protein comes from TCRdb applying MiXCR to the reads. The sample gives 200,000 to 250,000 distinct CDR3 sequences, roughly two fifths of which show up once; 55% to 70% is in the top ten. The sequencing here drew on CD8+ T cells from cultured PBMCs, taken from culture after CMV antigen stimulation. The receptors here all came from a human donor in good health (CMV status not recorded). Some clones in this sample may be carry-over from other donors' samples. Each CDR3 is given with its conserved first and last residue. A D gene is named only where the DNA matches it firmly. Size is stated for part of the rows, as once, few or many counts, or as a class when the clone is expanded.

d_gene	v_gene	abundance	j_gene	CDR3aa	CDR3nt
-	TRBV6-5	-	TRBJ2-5	CASSYSLAVQETQYF	TGTGCCAGCAGTTACTCGCTAGCAGTGCAAGAGACCCAGTACTTC
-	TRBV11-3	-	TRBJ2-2	CASSPPWATGELFF	TGTGCCAGCAGCCCACCGTGGGCCACCGGGGAGCTGTTTTTT
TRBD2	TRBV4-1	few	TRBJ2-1	CASSQVGRASSYNEQFF	TGCGCCAGCAGCCAAGTTGGGAGGGCCAGCTCCTACAATGAGCAGTTCTTC
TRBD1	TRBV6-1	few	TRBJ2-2	CASSGQGAGELFF	TGTGCCAGCAGTGGACAGGGGGCCGGGGAGCTGTTTTTT
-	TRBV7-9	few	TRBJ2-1	CASSSGHEQFF	TGTGCCAGCAGCTCCGGACATGAGCAGTTCTTC
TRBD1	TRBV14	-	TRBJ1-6	CASSQERGLSYNSPLHF	TGTGCCAGCAGCCAAGAAAGGGGGCTCTCCTATAATTCACCCCTCCACTTT
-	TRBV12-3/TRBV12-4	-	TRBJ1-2	CASRAETVRFGWGYTF	TGTGCCTCGCGGGCCGAGACAGTCCGCTTTGGATGGGGCTACACCTTC
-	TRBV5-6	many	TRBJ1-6	CASSPLIEGVYSPLHF	TGTGCCAGCAGCCCCCTGATTGAGGGAGTTTATTCACCCCTCCACTTT
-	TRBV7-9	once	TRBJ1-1	CASSLVELVDTEAFF	TGTGCCAGCAGCTTAGTGGAATTGGTAGACACTGAAGCTTTCTTT
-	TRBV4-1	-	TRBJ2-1	CASSQDGDEQFF	TGCGCCAGCAGCCAAGATGGAGATGAGCAGTTCTTC
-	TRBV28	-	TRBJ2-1	CASSDRTQTGNEQFF	TGTGCCAGCAGTGACCGGACACAAACCGGCAATGAGCAGTTCTTC
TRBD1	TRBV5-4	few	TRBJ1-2	CASGTGTGNGYTF	TGTGCCAGCGGAACCGGGACAGGGAATGGCTACACCTTC
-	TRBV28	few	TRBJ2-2	CASRIYTGTTGELFF	TGTGCCAGCAGGATATACACGGGAACCACCGGGGAGCTGTTTTTT
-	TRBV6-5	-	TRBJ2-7	CASSYSNRGLYEQYF	TGTGCCAGCAGTTACTCGAACCGGGGTTTGTACGAGCAGTACTTC
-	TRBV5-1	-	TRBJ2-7	CASSLGEVQYF	TGCGCCAGCAGCTTGGGGGAGGTGCAGTACTTC
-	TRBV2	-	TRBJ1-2	CASSRIDSPNYGYTF	TGTGCCAGCAGCCGGATCGACAGCCCTAACTATGGCTACACCTTC
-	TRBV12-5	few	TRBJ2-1	CASETFPYNEQFF	TGTGCTAGTGAAACTTTCCCGTACAATGAGCAGTTCTTC
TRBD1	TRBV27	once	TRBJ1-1	CASSYRGRSEAFF	TGTGCCAGCAGCTACAGGGGGCGTTCTGAAGCTTTCTTT
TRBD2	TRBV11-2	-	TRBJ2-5	CASSLWTTPGGRTQETQYF	TGTGCCAGCAGCTTATGGACGACGCCTGGCGGGAGAACCCAAGAGACCCAGTACTTC
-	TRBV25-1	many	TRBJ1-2	CASSEDPTELYGYTF	TGTGCCAGCAGTGAAGATCCGACAGAACTCTATGGCTACACCTTC
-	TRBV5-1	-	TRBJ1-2	CASSLGQNDYGYTF	TGCGCCAGCAGCTTGGGGCAGAATGACTATGGCTACACCTTC
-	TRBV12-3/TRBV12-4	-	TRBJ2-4	CASEDGGLAKNIQYF	TGTGCCAGCGAAGATGGGGGACTAGCCAAAAACATTCAGTACTTC
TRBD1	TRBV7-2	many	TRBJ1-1	CASSYRGDAFF	TGTGCCAGCAGCTACAGGGGAGATGCTTTCTTT
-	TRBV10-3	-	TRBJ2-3	CAISESAGASTDTQYF	TGTGCCATCAGTGAGTCGGCAGGGGCTAGCACAGATACGCAGTATTTT
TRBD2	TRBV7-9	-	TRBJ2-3	CASSSSSGRASTDTQYF	TGTGCCAGCAGCTCATCTAGCGGGAGGGCATCCACAGATACGCAGTATTTT
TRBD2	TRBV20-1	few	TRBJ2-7	CSARVSGGALGEQYF	TGCAGTGCTAGAGTTAGCGGGGGGGCTTTGGGGGAGCAGTACTTC
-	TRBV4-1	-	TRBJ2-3	CARSQIHTMDARDTTYF	TGCGCCAGAAGCCAAATCCATACTATGGACGCACGAGATACGACGTATTTT
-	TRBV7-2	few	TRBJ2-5	CAGGIGGETQYF	TGTGCCGGCGGGATAGGGGGAGAGACCCAGTACTTC
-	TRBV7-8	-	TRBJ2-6	CASSSAMGAGANVLTF	TGTGCCAGCAGCTCGGCGATGGGAGCTGGGGCCAACGTCCTGACTTTC
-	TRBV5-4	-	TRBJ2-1	CASSPTYISVNEQFF	TGTGCCAGCAGCCCGACTTATATAAGCGTCAATGAGCAGTTCTTC
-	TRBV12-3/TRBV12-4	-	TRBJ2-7	CASSLIPASHEQYF	TGTGCCAGCAGTTTAATCCCCGCATCCCACGAGCAGTACTTC
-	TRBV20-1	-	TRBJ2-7	CSARATSYEQYF	TGCAGTGCTAGAGCCACTAGTTACGAGCAGTACTTC
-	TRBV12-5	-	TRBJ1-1	CASGLMGTPMNTEAFF	TGTGCTAGTGGTTTGATGGGGACTCCCATGAACACTGAAGCTTTCTTT
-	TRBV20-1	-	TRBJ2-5	CSATGTYQETQYF	TGCAGTGCCACCGGGACATACCAAGAGACCCAGTACTTC
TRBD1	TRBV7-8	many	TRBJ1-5	CASSFGQGGNQPQHF	TGTGCCAGCAGCTTTGGACAGGGCGGCAATCAGCCCCAGCATTTT
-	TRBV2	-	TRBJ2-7	CASRYFPGPPDEQYF	TGTGCCAGCAGATACTTCCCGGGACCGCCGGACGAGCAGTACTTC
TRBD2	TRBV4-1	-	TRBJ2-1	CASSQEPASGRYDGQFF	TGCGCCAGCAGCCAAGAGCCGGCGAGCGGGAGGTACGATGGGCAGTTCTTC
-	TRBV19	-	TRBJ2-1	CASQYNEQFF	TGTGCCAGTCAATACAATGAGCAGTTCTTC
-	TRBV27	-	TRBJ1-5	CASGANQPQHF	TGTGCCAGCGGGGCAAATCAGCCCCAGCATTTT
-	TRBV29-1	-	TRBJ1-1	CSVGDTEAFF	TGCAGCGTTGGAGATACTGAAGCTTTCTTT
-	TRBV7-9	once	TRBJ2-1	CASSHAGTPIHEQFF	TGTGCCAGCAGCCACGCCGGGACCCCCATCCATGAGCAGTTCTTC
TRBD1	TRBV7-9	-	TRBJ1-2	CASSPKTGPEGYTF	TGTGCCAGCAGCCCCAAGACAGGGCCCGAGGGCTACACCTTC
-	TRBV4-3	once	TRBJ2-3	CASSQVHLSTDTQYF	TGCGCCAGCAGCCAAGTGCACCTTAGCACAGATACGCAGTATTTT
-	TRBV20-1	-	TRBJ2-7	CSARTGTPYEQYF	TGCAGTGCTAGAACAGGGACACCCTACGAGCAGTACTTC
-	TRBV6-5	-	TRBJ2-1	CASSYLSVNEQFF	TGTGCCAGCAGTTATTTGTCAGTAAATGAGCAGTTCTTC
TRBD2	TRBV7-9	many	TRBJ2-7	CASSSSGEVGYEQYF	TGTGCCAGCAGCTCTAGCGGAGAGGTGGGCTACGAGCAGTACTTC
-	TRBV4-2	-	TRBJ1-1	CASSQDRQLNTEAFF	TGTGCCAGCAGCCAAGATCGGCAATTGAACACTGAAGCTTTCTTT
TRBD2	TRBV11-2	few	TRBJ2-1	CASSFWTGPTSGGYNEQFF	TGTGCCAGCAGCTTCTGGACAGGTCCAACTAGCGGGGGCTACAATGAGCAGTTCTTC
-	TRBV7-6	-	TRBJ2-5	CASSLIDSPQETQYF	TGTGCCAGCAGCCTAATCGACAGTCCCCAAGAGACCCAGTACTTC
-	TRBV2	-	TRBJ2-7	CASGGSRYEQYF	TGTGCCAGCGGGGGCAGTAGGTACGAGCAGTACTTC
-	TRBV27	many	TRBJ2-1	CASSLWMRPSNEQFF	TGTGCCAGCAGTTTATGGATGAGGCCTTCCAATGAGCAGTTCTTC
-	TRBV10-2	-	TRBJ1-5	CASSESGYQPQHF	TGCGCCAGCAGTGAGTCTGGGTATCAGCCCCAGCATTTT
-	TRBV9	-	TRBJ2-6	CASSAQNSGANVLTF	TGTGCCAGCAGCGCCCAAAACTCTGGGGCCAACGTCCTGACTTTC
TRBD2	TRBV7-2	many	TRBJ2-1	CASSSMGRAEQFF	TGTGCCAGCAGCTCGATGGGGAGGGCGGAGCAGTTCTTC
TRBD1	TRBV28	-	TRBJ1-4	CASSSGQGQATNEKLFF	TGTGCCAGCAGTTCCGGACAGGGCCAGGCAACTAATGAAAAACTGTTTTTT
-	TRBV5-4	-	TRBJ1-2	CASTLVGGYRAYGYTF	TGTGCCAGCACCCTGGTTGGGGGGTATCGCGCCTATGGCTACACCTTC
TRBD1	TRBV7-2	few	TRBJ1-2	CASSLLQGGAGTF	TGTGCCAGCAGCTTACTACAGGGGGGGGCCGGCACCTTC
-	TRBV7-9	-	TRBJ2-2	CASSLVGGVNTGELFF	TGTGCCAGCAGCTTAGTCGGTGGGGTCAACACCGGGGAGCTGTTTTTT
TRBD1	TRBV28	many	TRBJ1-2	CASRPDRGQGYTF	TGTGCCAGCAGACCCGACAGGGGGCAGGGCTACACCTTC